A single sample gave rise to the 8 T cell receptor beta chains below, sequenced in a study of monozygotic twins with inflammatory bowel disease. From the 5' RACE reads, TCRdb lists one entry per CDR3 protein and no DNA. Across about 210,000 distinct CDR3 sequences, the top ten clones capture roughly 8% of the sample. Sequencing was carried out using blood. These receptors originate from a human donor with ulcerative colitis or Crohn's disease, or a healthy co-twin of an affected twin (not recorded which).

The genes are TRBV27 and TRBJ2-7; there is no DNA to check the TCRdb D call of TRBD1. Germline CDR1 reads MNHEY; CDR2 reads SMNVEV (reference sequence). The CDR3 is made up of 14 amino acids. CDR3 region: CASKGQGPSYEQYF.

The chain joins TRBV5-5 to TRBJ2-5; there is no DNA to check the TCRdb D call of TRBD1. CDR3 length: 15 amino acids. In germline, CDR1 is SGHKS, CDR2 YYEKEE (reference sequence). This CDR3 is CASSFPSQGAETQYF.

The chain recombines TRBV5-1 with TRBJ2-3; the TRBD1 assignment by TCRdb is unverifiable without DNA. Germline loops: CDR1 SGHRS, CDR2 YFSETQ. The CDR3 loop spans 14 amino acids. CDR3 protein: CASSIGTVGDTQYF.

The CDR3 is CASSQSLSFQYF. This chain joins TRBV3-1 and TRBJ2-5. The CDR3 contains 12 residues. CDR1 is LGHDT, CDR2 YNNKEL, per germline (reference sequence).

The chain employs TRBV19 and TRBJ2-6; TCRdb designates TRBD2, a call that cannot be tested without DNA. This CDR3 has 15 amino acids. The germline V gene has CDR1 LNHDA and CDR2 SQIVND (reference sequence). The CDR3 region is CASSIGRTGANVLTF. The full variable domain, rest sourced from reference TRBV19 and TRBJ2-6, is DGGITQSPKYLFRKEGQNVTLSCEQNLNHDAMYWYRQDPGQGLRLIYYSQIVNDFQKGDIAEGYSVSREKKESFPLTVTSAQKNPTAFYLCASSIGRTGANVLTFGAGSRLTVL.

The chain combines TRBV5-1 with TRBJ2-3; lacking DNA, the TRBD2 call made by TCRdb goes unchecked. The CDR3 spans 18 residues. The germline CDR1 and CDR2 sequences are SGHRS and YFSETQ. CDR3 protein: CASSLGLAGVTTTDTQYF.

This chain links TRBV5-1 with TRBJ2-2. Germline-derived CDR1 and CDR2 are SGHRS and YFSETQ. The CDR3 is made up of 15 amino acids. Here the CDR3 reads CASAHDPENTGELFF.

CDR3 protein: CASSRDLGNYGYTF. V usage is TRBV12-3 or TRBV12-4 and J usage is TRBJ1-2; there is no DNA to check the TCRdb D call of TRBD1. The CDR3 has 14 residues.